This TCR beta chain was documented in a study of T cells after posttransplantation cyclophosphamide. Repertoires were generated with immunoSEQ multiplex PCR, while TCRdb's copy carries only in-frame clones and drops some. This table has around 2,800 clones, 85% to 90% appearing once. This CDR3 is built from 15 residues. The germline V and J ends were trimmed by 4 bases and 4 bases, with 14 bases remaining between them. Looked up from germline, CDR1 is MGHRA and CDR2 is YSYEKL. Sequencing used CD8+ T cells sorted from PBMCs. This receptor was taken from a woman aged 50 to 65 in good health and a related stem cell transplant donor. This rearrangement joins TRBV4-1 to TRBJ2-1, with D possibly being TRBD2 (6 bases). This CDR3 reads CASSPTQRAYNEQFF. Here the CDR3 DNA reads TGCGCCAGCAGCCCCACCCAGCGGGCTTACAATGAGCAGTTCTTC.